This T cell receptor beta chain was obtained from a study of T cell responses to AZD1222 COVID-19 vaccine (dated by TCRdb to the early 2020s). Notes on the research overall: TCR sequencing covered more than 230 trial participants: 200 to 220 given two doses of AZD1222 and 26 given two doses of MenACWY control vaccine. Trial participants were enrolled into age subgroups of 18-55, 56-69 and 70-plus years, which contained about 150, 28 and 57 TCR-sequenced participants, respectively.

The sample's time point label, decoded: about 28 days (+/-7) after the second vaccine dose. Because spike-specific TCR depth and breadth did not differ between the two schedules, AZD1222 recipients who got a second dose at roughly 4 weeks were pooled with those who got a second dose at roughly 12 weeks. Vaccinee samples were obtained from the UK trials COV001 and COV002, which included a single-blind randomized controlled phase 2/3 trial of AZD1222 (ChAdOx1 nCoV-19) in healthy adults. For TCRbeta chain sequencing, PBMC samples from trial participants were taken at day 0 and at day 28 after the second dose. The research as a whole found: Participants were mostly white British and included more females than males, and it was suggested by the authors that clonal diversity may have been underestimated. Conclusions about previously exposed vaccinees are limited because only a handful of AZD1222 recipients were SARS-CoV-2 seropositive at baseline. A significant rise in spike-specific TCR breadth and depth was observed after two AZD1222 doses relative to day 0 and relative to MenACWY recipients. The 56-69-year group was small, and its depth increase did not reach significance, likely because of low power. Nearly half of unique spike-specific TCRs reportedly recognized epitopes outside regions mutated in the B.1.351 and B.1.1.7 variants. No day 14 peak-response samples were available, so repertoires were characterized only after the peak T cell response. Vaccine-associated CD4 TCRs spanned the whole spike protein, with dominant responses in regions 160-218 and 743-854.

Details on this clone: Its recognized antigen is unknown. Nothing much larger sits one base from this clone, and base qualities are not available.

The CDR3 regions of human TCRbeta chains were analyzed by immunosequencing. As for how the authors treated the data: TCRs in the repertoires were compared against a reference library of SARS-CoV-2-specific TCRs that had been generated with the MIRA antigen-specificity platform. Breadth meant the fraction of unique TCRs that were SARS-CoV-2-associated, whereas depth meant the fraction of total T cells that were SARS-CoV-2-associated. Using the MIRA data, every spike-specific TCR was mapped to the spike region that the TCR reacted to and assigned to either a CD4 or a CD8 class. Log10-transformed breadth and depth values were compared by one-way ANOVA with Sidak's multiple comparisons tests. TCRdb mirrors the immuneACCESS table, restricted to in-frame sequences. Some clones are absent from its copies; in checked studies, under half trace to an unresolved V gene, and the reason for the others is unknown. D and trimming were read from the DNA, whereas the V and J calls and clone size are those reported in that table. Present in this sample are about 160,000 clones, 91% of which were seen just once. The top ten hold 3% to 4% of the sample.

CDR3 length: 12 amino acids, cysteine to phenylalanine. Here the CDR3 DNA is all that survives: 36 bases in frame from base 1. V drops 8 bases and J drops 6 bases, leaving 11 bases in between. CDR1 and CDR2, looked up from the germline V gene, are MDHEN and SYDVKM. This sample comprised peripheral blood, obtained 28 days after the second AZD1222 dose. The rearrangement joined TRBV28 to TRBJ1-5; TRBD1 could be the D gene, as 6 bases match. The sequence was obtained from an adult who received the AZD1222 COVID-19 vaccine. CDR3 region: CASVGASQPQHF. The nucleotides read TGTGCCAGCGTGGGGGCCAGTCAGCCCCAGCATTTT.